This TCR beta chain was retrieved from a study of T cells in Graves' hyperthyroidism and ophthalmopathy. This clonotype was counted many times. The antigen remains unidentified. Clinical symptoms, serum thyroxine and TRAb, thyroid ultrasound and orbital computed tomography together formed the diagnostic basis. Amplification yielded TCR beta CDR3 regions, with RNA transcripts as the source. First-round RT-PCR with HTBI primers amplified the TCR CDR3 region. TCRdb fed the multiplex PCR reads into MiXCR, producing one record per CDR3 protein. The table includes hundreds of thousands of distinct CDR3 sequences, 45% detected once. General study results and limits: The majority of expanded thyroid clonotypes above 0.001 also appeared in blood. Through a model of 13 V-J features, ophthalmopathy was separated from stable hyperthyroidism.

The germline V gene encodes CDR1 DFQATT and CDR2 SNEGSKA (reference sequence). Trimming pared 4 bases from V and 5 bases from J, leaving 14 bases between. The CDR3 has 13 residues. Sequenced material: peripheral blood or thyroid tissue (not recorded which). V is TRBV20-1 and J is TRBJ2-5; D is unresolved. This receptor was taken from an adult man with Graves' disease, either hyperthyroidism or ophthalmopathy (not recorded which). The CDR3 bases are TGCAGTGCTACCGGGCCCCTCCTGGAGACCCAGTACTTC. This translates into CSATGPLLETQYF.